This TCR beta chain was identified in a study of CD8 T cells in ankylosing spondylitis. Germline V gene sequence: CDR1 LNHDA, CDR2 SQIVND (reference sequence). V lost 4 bases and J 5 bases, leaving 5 bases between the germline ends. This CDR3 is built from 12 residues. TCRdb reprocessed the 5' RACE reads via MiXCR and lists one record per CDR3 protein. This table has 30,000 to 45,000 distinct CDR3 sequences, about an eighth appearing once. This clonotype was seen a few times. The sequenced sample was synovial fluid, either unsorted or a sorted T cell fraction (not recorded which). This clonotype was obtained from a male donor with ankylosing spondylitis. The gene calls are TRBV19 and TRBJ2-2; D gene ambiguous. The CDR3 coding sequence is TGTGCCAGTAGTAAAAGTACCGGGGAGCTGTTTTTT. This gives the protein CASSKSTGELFF.